This record looks at one T cell receptor beta chain sequence and its context. Its specificity is not known. Sequence at one end of the junction differs from germline and may be a read error. Profiling relied on immunoSEQ multiplex PCR, and the TCRdb table lists in-frame clones only, not all of them. The sample shows tens of thousands of clones, around 90% of them seen only once. The CDR3 loop spans 17 amino acids. Germline-derived CDR1 and CDR2 are SSHAT and FNYEAQ (reference sequence). This record belongs to a study of OX40 agonist ivuxolimab in advanced cancers. Turning to the study itself: Of mixed ages from about 23 to 79 and averaging roughly 60 years, the group was more than 65% male. A history of anti-PD-1, anti-PD-L1 or anti-CTLA-4 therapy was acceptable, and about 37% had some.

Study-wide points: No antigen was identified for the clonally expanded peripheral T cells. Among the least clonally expanded were partial responders at 0.1-3.0 mg/kg.

This sequence was found in an adult with an advanced solid tumor such as melanoma, head and neck, liver or kidney cancer. Material: CD4+ or CD8+ T cells sorted from blood, obtained in a trial of the OX40 agonist ivuxolimab. The V call is TRBV7-7, the J call TRBJ2-2; 13 bases line up with TRBD2. As DNA, the CDR3 is TGTGCTAGCAGCTTAGATGAGACTAGCGGGAGGACCGGGGAGCTGTTTTTT. Encoded protein: CASSLDETSGRTGELFF.